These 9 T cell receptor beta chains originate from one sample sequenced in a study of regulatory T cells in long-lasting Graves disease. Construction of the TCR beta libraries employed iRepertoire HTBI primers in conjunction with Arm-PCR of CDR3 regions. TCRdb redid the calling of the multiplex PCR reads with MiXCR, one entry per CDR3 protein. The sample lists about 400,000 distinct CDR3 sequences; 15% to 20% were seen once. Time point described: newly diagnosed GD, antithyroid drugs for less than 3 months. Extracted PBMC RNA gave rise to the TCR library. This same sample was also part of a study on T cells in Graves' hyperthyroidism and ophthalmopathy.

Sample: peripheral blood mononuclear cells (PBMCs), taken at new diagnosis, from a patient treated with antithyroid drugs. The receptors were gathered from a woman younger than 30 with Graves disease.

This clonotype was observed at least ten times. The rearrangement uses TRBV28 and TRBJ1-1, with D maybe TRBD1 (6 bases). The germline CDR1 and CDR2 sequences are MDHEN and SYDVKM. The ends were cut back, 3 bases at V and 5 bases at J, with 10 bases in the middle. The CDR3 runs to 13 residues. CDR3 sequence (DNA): TGTGCCAGCAGTTTTGGGGGGCGGACTGAAGCTTTCTTT. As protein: CASSFGGRTEAFF.

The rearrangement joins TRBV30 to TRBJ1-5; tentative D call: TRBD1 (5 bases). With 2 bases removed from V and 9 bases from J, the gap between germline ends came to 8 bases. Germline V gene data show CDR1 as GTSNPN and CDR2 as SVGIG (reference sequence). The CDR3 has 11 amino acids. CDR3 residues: CAWSSGGPQHF. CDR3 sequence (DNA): TGTGCCTGGAGTTCGGGGGGGCCCCAGCATTTT.

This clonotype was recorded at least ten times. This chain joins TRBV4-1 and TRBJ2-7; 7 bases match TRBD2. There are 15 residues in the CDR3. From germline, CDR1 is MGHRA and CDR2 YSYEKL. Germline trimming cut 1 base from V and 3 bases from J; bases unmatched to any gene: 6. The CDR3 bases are TGCGCCAGCAGCCAAGGAACTAGCGCACACTACGAGCAGTACTTC. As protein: CASSQGTSAHYEQYF.

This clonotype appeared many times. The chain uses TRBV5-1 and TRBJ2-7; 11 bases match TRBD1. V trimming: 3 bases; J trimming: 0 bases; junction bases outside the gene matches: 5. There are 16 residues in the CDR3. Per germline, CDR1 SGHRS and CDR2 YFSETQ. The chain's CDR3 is CASSWGTGGNSYEQYF. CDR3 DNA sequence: TGCGCCAGCAGCTGGGGGACAGGGGGAAACTCCTACGAGCAGTACTTC. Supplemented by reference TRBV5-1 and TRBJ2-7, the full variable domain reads KAGVTQTPRYLIKTRGQQVTLSCSPISGHRSVSWYQQTPGQGLQFLFEYFSETQRNKGNFPGRFSGRQFSNSRSEMNVSTLELGDSALYLCASSWGTGGNSYEQYFGPGTRLTVT.

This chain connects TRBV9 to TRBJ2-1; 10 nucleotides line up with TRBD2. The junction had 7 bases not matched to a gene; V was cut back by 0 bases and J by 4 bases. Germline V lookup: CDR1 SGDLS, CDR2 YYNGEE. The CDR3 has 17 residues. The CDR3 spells CASSVVASGGFYNEQFF. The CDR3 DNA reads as TGTGCCAGCAGCGTAGTGGCTAGCGGGGGCTTTTACAATGAGCAGTTCTTC. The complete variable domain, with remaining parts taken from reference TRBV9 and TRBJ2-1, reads DSGVTQTPKHLITATGQRVTLRCSPRSGDLSVYWYQQSLDQGLQFLIQYYNGEERAKGNILERFSAQQFPDLHSELNLSSLELGDSALYFCASSVVASGGFYNEQFFGPGTRLTVL.

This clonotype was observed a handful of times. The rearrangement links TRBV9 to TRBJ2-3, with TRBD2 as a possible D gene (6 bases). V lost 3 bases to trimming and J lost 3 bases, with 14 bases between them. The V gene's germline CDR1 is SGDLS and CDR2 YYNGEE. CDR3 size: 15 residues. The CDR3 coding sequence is TGTGCCAGCAGCGGAACCGGAGGGGTAACAGATACGCAGTATTTT. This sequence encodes CASSGTGGVTDTQYF.

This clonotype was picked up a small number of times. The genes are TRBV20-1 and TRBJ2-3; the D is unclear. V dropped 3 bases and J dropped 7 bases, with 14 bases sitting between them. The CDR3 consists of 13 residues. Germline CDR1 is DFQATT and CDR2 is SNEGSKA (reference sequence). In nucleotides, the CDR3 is TGCAGTGCTAGTCGGACCGGCCCCAATACGCAGTATTTT. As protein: CSASRTGPNTQYF.

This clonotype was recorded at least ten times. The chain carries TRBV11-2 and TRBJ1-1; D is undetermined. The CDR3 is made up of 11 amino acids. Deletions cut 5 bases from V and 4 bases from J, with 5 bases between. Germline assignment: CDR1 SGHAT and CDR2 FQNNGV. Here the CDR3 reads CASSHFTEAFF. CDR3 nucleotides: TGTGCCAGCAGCCACTTCACTGAAGCTTTCTTT.

The CDR3 reads CASSYLTEGQGSYEQYF. In nucleotides, the CDR3 is TGTGCCAGCAGTTACCTCACCGAAGGACAGGGATCCTACGAGCAGTACTTC. The chain couples TRBV6-2 or TRBV6-3 to TRBJ2-7; 8 bases agree with TRBD1. The CDR3 totals 17 residues. Germline-derived CDR1 and CDR2 are MNHEY and SVGEGT. V trimming: 2 bases; J trimming: 1 base; junction bases outside the gene matches: 10.